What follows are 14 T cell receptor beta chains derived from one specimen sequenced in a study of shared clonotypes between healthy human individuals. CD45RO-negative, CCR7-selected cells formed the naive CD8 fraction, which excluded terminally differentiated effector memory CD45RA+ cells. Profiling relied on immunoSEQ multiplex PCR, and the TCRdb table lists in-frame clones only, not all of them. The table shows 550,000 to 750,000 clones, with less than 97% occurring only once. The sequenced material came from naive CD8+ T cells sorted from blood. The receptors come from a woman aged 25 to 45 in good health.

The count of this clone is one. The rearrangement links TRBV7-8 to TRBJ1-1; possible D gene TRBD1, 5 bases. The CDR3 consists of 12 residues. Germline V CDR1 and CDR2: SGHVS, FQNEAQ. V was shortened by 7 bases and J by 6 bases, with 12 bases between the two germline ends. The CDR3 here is CASNNQGPEAFF. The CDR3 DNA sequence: TGTGCCAGCAACAACCAGGGCCCTGAAGCTTTCTTT. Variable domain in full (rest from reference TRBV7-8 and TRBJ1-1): GAGVSQSPRYKVAKRGQDVALRCDPISGHVSLFWYQQALGQGPEFLTYFQNEAQLDKSGLPSDRFFAERPEGSVSTLKIQRTQQEDSAVYLCASNNQGPEAFFGQGTRLTVV.

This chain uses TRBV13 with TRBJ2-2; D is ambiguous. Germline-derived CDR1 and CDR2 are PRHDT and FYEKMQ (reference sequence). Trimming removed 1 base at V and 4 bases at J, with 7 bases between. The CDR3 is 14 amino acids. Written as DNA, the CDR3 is TGTGCCAGCAGCTTAGAAGCGTCCACCGGGGAGCTGTTTTTT. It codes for CASSLEASTGELFF.

CDR3 in amino acids: CASSYIAGGPFYEQYF. The CDR3 DNA sequence: TGCGCCAGCAGCTATATAGCGGGAGGGCCATTCTACGAGCAGTACTTC. The V gene is TRBV4-1, the J gene TRBJ2-7, with TRBD2 identical over 11 bases. The CDR3 is made up of 16 amino acids. The germline CDR1 and CDR2 sequences are MGHRA and YSYEKL. J gave up 3 bases and V 5 bases, and 9 bases lay outside the gene matches.

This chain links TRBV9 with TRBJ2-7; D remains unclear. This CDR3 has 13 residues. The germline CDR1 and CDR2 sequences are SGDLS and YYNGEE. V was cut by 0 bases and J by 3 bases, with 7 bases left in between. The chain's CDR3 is CASSVAWNYEQYF. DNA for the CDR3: TGTGCCAGCAGCGTAGCCTGGAACTACGAGCAGTACTTC.

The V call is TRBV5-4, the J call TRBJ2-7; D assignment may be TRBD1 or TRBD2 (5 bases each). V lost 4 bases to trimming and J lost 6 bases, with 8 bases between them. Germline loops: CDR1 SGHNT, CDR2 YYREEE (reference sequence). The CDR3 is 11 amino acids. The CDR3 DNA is TGTGCCAGCAGCGAGGGACCCGAGCAGTACTTC. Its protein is CASSEGPEQYF.

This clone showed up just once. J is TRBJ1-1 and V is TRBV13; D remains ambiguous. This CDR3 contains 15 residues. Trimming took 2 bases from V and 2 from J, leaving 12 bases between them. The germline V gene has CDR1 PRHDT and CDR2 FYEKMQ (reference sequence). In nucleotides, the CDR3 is TGTGCCAGCAGCTTATTCGCGGATACAAACACTGAAGCTTTCTTT. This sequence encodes CASSLFADTNTEAFF. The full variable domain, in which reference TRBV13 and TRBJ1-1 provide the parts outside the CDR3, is AAGVIQSPRHLIKEKRETATLKCYPIPRHDTVYWYQQGPGQDPQFLISFYEKMQSDKGSIPDRFSAQQFSDYHSELNMSSLELGDSALYFCASSLFADTNTEAFFGQGTRLTVV.

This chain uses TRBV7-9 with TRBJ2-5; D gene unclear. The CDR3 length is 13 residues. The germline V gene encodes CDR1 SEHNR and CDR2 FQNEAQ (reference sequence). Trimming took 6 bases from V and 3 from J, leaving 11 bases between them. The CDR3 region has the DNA TGTGCCAGCAGGCCAGCCCGAGAAGAGACCCAGTACTTC. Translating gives CASRPAREETQYF.

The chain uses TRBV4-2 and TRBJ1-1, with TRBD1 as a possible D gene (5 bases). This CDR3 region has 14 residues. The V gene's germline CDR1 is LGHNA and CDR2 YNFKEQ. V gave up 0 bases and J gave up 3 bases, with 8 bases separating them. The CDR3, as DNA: TGTGCCAGCAGCCAAGAATCAGGGTACACTGAAGCTTTCTTT. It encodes CASSQESGYTEAFF.

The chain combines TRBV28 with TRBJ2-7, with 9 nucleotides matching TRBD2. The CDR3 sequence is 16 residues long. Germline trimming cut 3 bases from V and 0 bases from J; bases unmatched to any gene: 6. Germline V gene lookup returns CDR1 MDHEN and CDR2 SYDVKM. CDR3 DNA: TGTGCCAGCAGTTTCCCCTCTAGCGGGATCTCCTACGAGCAGTACTTC. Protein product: CASSFPSSGISYEQYF.

Written as DNA, the CDR3 is TGTGCCTCGACGAACACAGGGCGGCTAACAGATACGCAGTATTTT. Translating it yields CASTNTGRLTDTQYF. The J gene is TRBJ2-3, the V gene TRBV4-2; D is perhaps TRBD1 (6 bases). This CDR3 contains 15 residues. Trimming took off 11 bases at V and 3 bases at J, with 21 bases between the two ends. Looked up from germline, CDR1 is LGHNA and CDR2 is YNFKEQ.

Written as DNA, the CDR3 is TGTGCCAGCAGTCCCAACCCAATCATGTACGAGCAGTACTTC. Encoded protein: CASSPNPIMYEQYF. The chain couples TRBV27 to TRBJ2-7; the D is unclear. V lost 5 bases and J 4 bases, leaving 15 bases between the germline ends. Per the germline V gene, CDR1 is MNHEY and CDR2 is SMNVEV (reference sequence). The CDR3 is 14 amino acids.

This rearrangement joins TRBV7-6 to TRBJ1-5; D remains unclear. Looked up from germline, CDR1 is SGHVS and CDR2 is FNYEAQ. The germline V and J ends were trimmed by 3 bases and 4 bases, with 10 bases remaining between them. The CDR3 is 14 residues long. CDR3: CASSLGSANQPQHF. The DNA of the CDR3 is TGTGCCAGCAGCTTGGGATCAGCGAATCAGCCCCAGCATTTT.

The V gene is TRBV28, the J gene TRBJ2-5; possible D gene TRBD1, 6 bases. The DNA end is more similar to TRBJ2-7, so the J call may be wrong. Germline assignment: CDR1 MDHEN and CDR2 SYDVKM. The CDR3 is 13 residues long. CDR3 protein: CASSPTGWNEQYF. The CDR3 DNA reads TGTGCCAGCAGTCCCACAGGGTGGAACGAGCAGTACTTC.

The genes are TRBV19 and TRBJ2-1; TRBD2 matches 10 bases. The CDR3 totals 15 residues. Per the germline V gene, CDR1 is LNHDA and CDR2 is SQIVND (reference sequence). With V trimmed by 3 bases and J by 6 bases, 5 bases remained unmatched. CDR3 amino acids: CASSIGTSVGNEQFF. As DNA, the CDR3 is TGTGCCAGTAGTATCGGGACTAGCGTGGGCAATGAGCAGTTCTTC.